Presented here are 2 T cell receptor beta chains from one specimen sequenced in a study of T cell changes during pregnancy in multiple sclerosis (dated by TCRdb to between 2018 and 2021). Libraries came from the immunoSEQ multiplex PCR assay. Entries here come from immuneACCESS through TCRdb and include only in-frame sequences with V and J called. Some clones fail to appear in such tables; in the studies checked, an unresolved V gene covers under half of the shortfall, and the cause of the remainder is unknown. For this sample there are more than 100,000 clones; 92% appear just once. The top ten clonotypes cover 0.75% to 0.95% of the sample. This material consisted of peripheral blood, taken after pregnancy. These receptors were collected from a female donor with multiple sclerosis, enrolled in a pregnancy study.

CDR3 sequence: CASSLTRTPDTQYF. In DNA form, the CDR3 reads TGTGCCAGCTCACTCACTAGGACCCCAGATACGCAGTATTTT. The V call is TRBV18, the J call TRBJ2-3; D might be TRBD2 (5 bases). Trimming stripped 4 bases from V and 4 bases from J, with 12 bases between. Germline V gene sequence: CDR1 KGHSH, CDR2 LQKENI. The CDR3 runs to 14 residues.

The chain employs TRBV27 and TRBJ2-2; D ambiguous. From germline, CDR1 is MNHEY and CDR2 SMNVEV (reference sequence). The CDR3 runs 13 residues. Trimming took 1 base from V and 6 from J, leaving 6 bases between them. CDR3 bases: TGTGCCAGCAGTTTATTCGGAGCCGGGGAGCTGTTTTTT. This sequence encodes CASSLFGAGELFF.